A single sample gave rise to the 19 T cell receptor beta chains below, sequenced in a study of PD-1 blockade in classical Hodgkin lymphoma. Method: immunoSEQ multiplex PCR; TCRdb's copy keeps in-frame clones and lacks some. The table has 15,000 to 20,000 clones, about 75% seen once; the top ten hold around 2%. The time point here: cycle 4 day 1 (C4D1), after six to seven weeks of nivolumab. Relapse after autologous stem cell transplantation occurred in every patient, and brentuximab vedotin exposure varied. Researchers used magnetic negative selection to pull out pure CD4+ T cells from thawed PBMCs. Source: CD4+ T cells from blood, taken before the fourth cycle of nivolumab. These TCRs come from a human donor with classical Hodgkin lymphoma.

The rearrangement uses TRBV7-9 and TRBJ1-3; a possible D gene is TRBD1 (5 bases). The V end lost 3 bases, the J end lost 8 bases, and 14 bases lay between the germline ends. Looked up from germline, CDR1 is SEHNR and CDR2 is FQNEAQ (reference sequence). CDR3 length equals 14 residues. CDR3 residues: CASSFGGSGDTIYF. For the CDR3, the DNA is TGTGCCAGCAGCTTCGGGGGGTCTGGTGACACCATATATTTT.

V is TRBV7-2 and J is TRBJ2-7, with D possibly being TRBD1 or TRBD2 (5 bases each). Trimming cost V 4 bases and J 7 bases, with 8 bases left between them. The CDR3 totals 11 residues. Germline CDR1 is SGHTA and CDR2 is FQGNSA. Here the CDR3 DNA reads TGTGCCAGCAGCTCGTGGGGGGAGCAGTACTTC. This codes for CASSSWGEQYF.

The CDR3 nucleotides read TGTGCCAGCAGCCTACCCGGGATGAACACTGAAGCTTTCTTT. Translation gives CASSLPGMNTEAFF. The chain recombines TRBV14 with TRBJ1-1; D remains unclear. Germline V lookup: CDR1 SGHDN, CDR2 FVKESK. The CDR3 runs 14 residues. The V end lost 4 bases, the J end lost 0 bases, and 9 bases lay between the germline ends.

This clone was counted a few times. The chain links TRBV19 to TRBJ2-7, with 10 bases fitting TRBD1. CDR3 length: 13 residues. Germline CDR1 and CDR2: LNHDA and SQIVND (reference sequence). The V segment lost 3 bases and the J segment 4 bases; nucleotides outside the gene matches: 0. CDR3 protein: CASSMDRGYEQYF. CDR3 sequence (DNA): TGTGCCAGTAGTATGGACAGGGGGTACGAGCAGTACTTC.

The V call is TRBV7-9, the J call TRBJ2-1; D might be TRBD1 or TRBD2, each matching 5 bases. Per germline, CDR1 SEHNR and CDR2 FQNEAQ (reference sequence). CDR3 length equals 16 residues. Trimming removed 7 bases from V and 6 bases from J, with 22 bases in between. The CDR3 protein is CASTSNPGREINEQFF. The CDR3 DNA reads TGTGCCAGCACCTCGAATCCGGGGCGAGAAATCAATGAGCAGTTCTTC.

The J gene is TRBJ1-1, the V gene TRBV7-9; D call uncertain. Trimming removed 5 bases at V and 1 base at J, with 11 bases between. Germline assignment: CDR1 SEHNR and CDR2 FQNEAQ (reference sequence). The CDR3 runs to 14 residues. CDR3 DNA sequence: TGTGCCAGCAGCCGCACGCAACGGAACACTGAAGCTTTCTTT. Translated, it gives CASSRTQRNTEAFF. The full variable domain, completed using reference TRBV7-9 and TRBJ1-1, is DTGVSQNPRHKITKRGQNVTFRCDPISEHNRLYWYRQTLGQGPEFLTYFQNEAQLEKSRLLSDRFSAERPKGSFSTLEIQRTEQGDSAMYLCASSRTQRNTEAFFGQGTRLTVV.

V gene TRBV19 combines with J gene TRBJ1-6; the D is unclear. From germline, CDR1 is LNHDA and CDR2 SQIVND (reference sequence). V was trimmed by 4 bases and J by 16 bases, leaving 17 bases between them. CDR3 length equals 13 residues. CDR3 bases: TGTGCCAGTAGTACAGCCCCTGCGGTTGCACTCCACTTT. This gives the protein CASSTAPAVALHF.

This rearrangement joins TRBV5-4 to TRBJ2-7; unclear D gene. The CDR3 sequence is 13 residues long. CDR1 SGHNT and CDR2 YYREEE come from the germline V gene (reference sequence). Trimming pared 0 bases from V and 2 bases from J, leaving 6 bases between. CDR3 DNA: TGTGCCAGCAGCTTGGAGCTGACCTACGAGCAGTACTTC. Its protein product is CASSLELTYEQYF.

The chain is built from TRBV6-1 and TRBJ2-3; no firm D call. Germline V gene lookup returns CDR1 MNHNS and CDR2 SASEGT. The ends were cut back, 6 bases at V and 2 bases at J, with 12 bases in the middle. The CDR3 has 14 amino acids. The CDR3: CASRAYRYTDTQYF. The DNA of the CDR3 is TGTGCCAGCAGGGCATACCGTTACACAGATACGCAGTATTTT.

The rearrangement joins TRBV6-4 to TRBJ1-2; D gene ambiguous. The V end was cut by 5 bases, the J end by 0 bases, with 22 bases between. The V gene's germline CDR1 is MRHNA and CDR2 SNTAGT. This CDR3 contains 18 residues. In DNA, the CDR3 is TGTGCCAGCAGTACCCCAAGGAGGTGGTTGAGCGCTAACTATGGCTACACCTTC. Translation gives CASSTPRRWLSANYGYTF.

The chain uses TRBV21-1 and TRBJ2-3; TRBD2 is the table's D call and was not checked against the DNA. TRBV21-1 counts as a pseudogene. This CDR3 is 22 amino acids long. The DNA for the CDR3 is TGTGCCAGCAGCAAAGTTTGGGCTAGCGGGGGGCCCCACCCGCTAGGGGCAGATACGCAGTATTTT. This codes for CASSKVWASGGPHPLGADTQYF.

V is TRBV4-1 and J is TRBJ2-1, with 10 bases aligning to TRBD1. The CDR3 runs 15 residues. The junction had 4 bases not matched to a gene; V was cut back by 2 bases and J by 6 bases. Germline V gene sequence: CDR1 MGHRA, CDR2 YSYEKL. The CDR3 region has the DNA TGCGCCAGCAGCCAAACCGGGACAGGGGTCAATGAGCAGTTCTTC. It encodes CASSQTGTGVNEQFF.

About this clone: In the same sample, other DNA sequences code for this CDR3. The genes are TRBV19 and TRBJ1-1, with unresolved D. V was shortened by 3 bases and J by 2 bases, with 7 bases between the two germline ends. This CDR3 spans 13 amino acids. Germline V gene sequence: CDR1 LNHDA, CDR2 SQIVND (reference sequence). Here the CDR3 reads CASSIGPNTEAFF. The CDR3 nucleotides are TGTGCCAGTAGTATTGGTCCTAACACTGAAGCTTTCTTT. The entire variable domain, with the rest obtained from reference TRBV19 and TRBJ1-1, is as follows: DGGITQSPKYLFRKEGQNVTLSCEQNLNHDAMYWYRQDPGQGLRLIYYSQIVNDFQKGDIAEGYSVSREKKESFPLTVTSAQKNPTAFYLCASSIGPNTEAFFGQGTRLTVV.

V gene TRBV7-9 combines with J gene TRBJ1-2, with D unclear. The CDR3 spans 16 residues. V gave up 1 base and J gave up 4 bases, with 16 bases separating them. Germline lookup yields CDR1 SEHNR and CDR2 FQNEAQ (reference sequence). The CDR3: CASSLGLTGSLYGYTF. CDR3 bases: TGTGCCAGCAGCTTAGGGTTGACCGGCAGCCTCTATGGCTACACCTTC.

This chain links TRBV5-4 with TRBJ1-1; a possible D gene is TRBD1 (5 bases). The germline V gene has CDR1 SGHNT and CDR2 YYREEE (reference sequence). CDR3 size: 15 residues. The V gene lost 4 bases and the J gene lost 1 base, with 14 bases spanning the gap. The CDR3 region has the DNA TGTGCCAGCAGCGAGATGGCGCAGGGGAACACTGAAGCTTTCTTT. Protein sequence: CASSEMAQGNTEAFF.

The V gene is TRBV18, the J gene TRBJ1-2; TRBD1 agrees at 8 bases. Germline V gene lookup returns CDR1 KGHSH and CDR2 LQKENI. With V trimmed by 3 bases and J by 8 bases, 14 bases remained unmatched. The CDR3 totals 16 residues. CDR3 coding DNA: TGTGCCAGCTCACCGCGACGGGACAGGAGAGGGGAGGGCTACACCTTC. This codes for CASSPRRDRRGEGYTF.

This clone was counted once. This rearrangement joins TRBV4-3 to TRBJ2-2; TRBD1 or TRBD2 may be the D gene (5 bases each). This CDR3 region has 18 residues. Trimming cost V 3 bases and J 2 bases, with 19 bases left between them. Germline CDR1 LGHNA, CDR2 YSLEER. In nucleotides, the CDR3 is TGCGCCAGCAGCCATTCCTCACTCCCGGGACGAAACACCGGGGAGCTGTTTTTT. This encodes CASSHSSLPGRNTGELFF.

This clone was observed a single time. V usage is TRBV7-2 and J usage is TRBJ2-5, with unresolved D. CDR3 length equals 13 residues. The germline V gene encodes CDR1 SGHTA and CDR2 FQGNSA. The V end was cut by 2 bases, the J end by 1 base, with 5 bases between. CDR3 sequence reads: CASSLSPQETQYF. The CDR3 DNA reads as TGTGCCAGCAGCTTATCCCCCCAAGAGACCCAGTACTTC.

V and J are TRBV7-9 and TRBJ2-1; TRBD2 agrees at 8 bases. CDR3 length: 14 amino acids. Germline CDR1 reads SEHNR; CDR2 reads FQNEAQ (reference sequence). After removal of 8 bases from V and 4 bases from J, the junction contained 7 bases not matched to a gene. CDR3 bases: TGTGCCAGCCGGGCGGGAGGATCTTACAATGAGCAGTTCTTC. Residues: CASRAGGSYNEQFF. The complete variable domain, with remaining parts taken from reference TRBV7-9 and TRBJ2-1, reads DTGVSQNPRHKITKRGQNVTFRCDPISEHNRLYWYRQTLGQGPEFLTYFQNEAQLEKSRLLSDRFSAERPKGSFSTLEIQRTEQGDSAMYLCASRAGGSYNEQFFGPGTRLTVL.